Each of the 27 T cell receptor beta chains below was sequenced from the same sample in a study of shared clonotypes between healthy human individuals. The method was immunoSEQ multiplex PCR; TCRdb's version includes in-frame clones alone and lacks a portion of them. The top ten hold roughly 1.5% of the sample, which has roughly 1,100,000 clones, 70% to 80% seen once. The sequencing sample was made of memory CD4+ T cells sorted from blood. Subset meaning: CD45RA-negative fraction. The source is a man younger than 35 in good health.

The chain has TRBV6-9 and TRBJ2-2; 8 bases align to TRBD2. Germline values: CDR1 MNHGY, CDR2 SVAAGI. The V segment lost 8 bases and the J segment 5 bases; nucleotides outside the gene matches: 13. This CDR3 comprises 16 residues. The CDR3 DNA is TGTGCCAGCCCCCTAGGATCCGGGAGGGGTACCGGGGAGCTGTTTTTT. It codes for CASPLGSGRGTGELFF.

The genes are TRBV7-9 and TRBJ2-5; D is unclear. V lost 4 bases to trimming and J lost 5 bases, with 8 bases between them. The CDR3 spans 12 residues. Germline lookup yields CDR1 SEHNR and CDR2 FQNEAQ (reference sequence). The CDR3, as DNA: TGTGCCAGCAGCTCGGACGGGGAGACCCAGTACTTC. It yields the protein CASSSDGETQYF.

The chain links TRBV5-6 to TRBJ2-2, with 12 bases identical to TRBD1. The CDR3 totals 16 residues. J was trimmed by 4 bases and V by 4 bases; bases with no gene match: 5. The germline V gene has CDR1 SGHDT and CDR2 YYEEEE. Written as DNA, the CDR3 is TGTGCCAGCAGCGGCGGGACAGGGGGCCCCACCGGGGAGCTGTTTTTT. It codes for CASSGGTGGPTGELFF.

This clone was recorded only once. The chain employs TRBV10-3 and TRBJ2-5; D is perhaps TRBD2 (5 bases). V lost 8 bases to trimming and J lost 5 bases, with 15 bases between them. Per germline, CDR1 ENHRY and CDR2 SYGVKD. The CDR3 contains 13 residues. The CDR3 DNA reads TGTGCCATCGGAGCGGCCCCCAGGGAGACCCAGTACTTC. Its protein is CAIGAAPRETQYF.

This clone was detected only a few times. V usage is TRBV27 and J usage is TRBJ1-4; D gene unclear. Germline values: CDR1 MNHEY, CDR2 SMNVEV (reference sequence). V was trimmed by 5 bases and J by 3 bases, leaving 13 bases between them. This CDR3 region has 15 residues. The CDR3 coding sequence is TGTGCCAGCAGTCCCAGAGGCGGGGCTAATGAAAAACTGTTTTTT. Translation: CASSPRGGANEKLFF.

This chain connects TRBV6-5 to TRBJ1-1; tentative D call: TRBD1 (6 bases). The V and J ends lost 7 bases and 4 bases respectively, with 13 bases between them. The germline CDR1 and CDR2 sequences are MNHEY and SVGAGI. This CDR3 contains 13 residues. Written as DNA, the CDR3 is TGTGCCAGCACCGGACAGAGGAGCACTGAAGCTTTCTTT. It codes for CASTGQRSTEAFF.

Concerning this clone itself: A much bigger clone sits one base away, suggesting this may be a read error. The chain couples TRBV5-1 to TRBJ2-5; D is unclear. This CDR3 comprises 14 residues. Germline CDR1 SGHRS, CDR2 YFSETQ. Trimming cost V 4 bases and J 6 bases, with 16 bases left between them. The CDR3 here is CASSPRISEKTQYF. DNA of the CDR3: TGCGCCAGCAGCCCGCGGATTTCTGAGAAGACCCAGTACTTC.

The CDR3 DNA sequence: TGTGCCAGCAGTGCTGGACGGGTACAAGAGACCCAGTACTTC. Translating it yields CASSAGRVQETQYF. The chain employs TRBV2 and TRBJ2-5; D remains unclear. Germline V lookup: CDR1 SNHLY, CDR2 FYNNEI. The CDR3 is made up of 14 amino acids. Trimming removed 4 bases at V and 2 bases at J, with 11 bases between.

The chain combines TRBV4-1 with TRBJ2-2; no definite D call. V was shortened by 1 base and J by 4 bases, with 7 bases between the two germline ends. Germline V gene lookup returns CDR1 MGHRA and CDR2 YSYEKL. The CDR3 is 14 residues long. CDR3 region: CASSQGAATGELFF. DNA of the CDR3: TGCGCCAGCAGCCAAGGGGCCGCCACCGGGGAGCTGTTTTTT.

This chain uses TRBV2 with TRBJ2-3, with a weak D call TRBD1 (5 bases). Trimming pared 5 bases from V and 4 bases from J, leaving 10 bases between. Germline V gene lookup returns CDR1 SNHLY and CDR2 FYNNEI. This CDR3 has 13 residues. CDR3 DNA sequence: TGTGCCAGCAGTAGTCAGGGCCCAGATACGCAGTATTTT. It is translated as CASSSQGPDTQYF. Combining the CDR3 with reference TRBV2 and TRBJ2-3 gives the whole variable domain EPEVTQTPSHQVTQMGQEVILRCVPISNHLYFYWYRQILGQKVEFLVSFYNNEISEKSEIFDDQFSVERPDGSNFTLKIRSTKLEDSAMYFCASSSQGPDTQYFGPGTRLTVL.

The chain uses TRBV7-2 and TRBJ1-2; D gene unclear. Trimming took 1 base from V and 10 from J, leaving 16 bases between them. CDR1 and CDR2 (germline): SGHTA, FQGNSA. CDR3 size: 14 residues. Here the CDR3 reads CASSLGSTGLDYTF. CDR3 bases: TGTGCCAGCAGCTTAGGGTCGACGGGCCTCGACTACACCTTC.

V gene TRBV19 combines with J gene TRBJ2-2, with D possibly being TRBD1 (5 bases). Germline V lookup: CDR1 LNHDA, CDR2 SQIVND (reference sequence). The CDR3 covers 12 residues. Trimming removed 6 bases from V and 6 bases from J, with 8 bases in between. The CDR3 bases are TGTGCCAGTAGCACAGGACCCGGGGAGCTGTTTTTT. It yields the protein CASSTGPGELFF.

The CDR3 sequence: CASRITSGRQETQYF. CDR3 in DNA: TGCGCCAGCAGAATCACTAGCGGGAGACAAGAGACCCAGTACTTC. The chain combines TRBV5-1 with TRBJ2-5, with 11 nucleotides matching TRBD2. The V gene's germline CDR1 is SGHRS and CDR2 YFSETQ. The CDR3 is made up of 15 amino acids. J lost 2 bases, V lost 5 bases, and 5 bases had no gene match.

V and J are TRBV25-1 and TRBJ2-7, with D perhaps TRBD1 (6 bases). Trimming removed 1 base at V and 8 bases at J, with 12 bases between. This CDR3 has 13 amino acids. CDR1 and CDR2 (germline): MGHDK, SYGVNS. CDR3 protein: CASSESGQRKQYF. CDR3 DNA: TGTGCCAGCAGTGAATCTGGACAGAGGAAGCAGTACTTC.

V and J are TRBV5-1 and TRBJ1-1; the D is unclear. The germline V and J ends were trimmed by 2 bases and 5 bases, with 10 bases remaining between them. Germline V gene lookup returns CDR1 SGHRS and CDR2 YFSETQ. This CDR3 contains 13 residues. CDR3 DNA: TGCGCCAGCAGCTTTATCCGTGGGACTGAAGCTTTCTTT. Translation: CASSFIRGTEAFF. Complete variable domain (other parts from reference TRBV5-1 and TRBJ1-1): KAGVTQTPRYLIKTRGQQVTLSCSPISGHRSVSWYQQTPGQGLQFLFEYFSETQRNKGNFPGRFSGRQFSNSRSEMNVSTLELGDSALYLCASSFIRGTEAFFGQGTRLTVV.

The chain combines TRBV9 with TRBJ1-1, with D uncertain. The CDR3 runs to 14 residues. With 1 base removed from V and 6 bases from J, the gap between germline ends came to 13 bases. Germline CDR1 and CDR2: SGDLS and YYNGEE. This CDR3 is CASSVIPTEAEAFF. The CDR3 nucleotides are TGTGCCAGCAGCGTAATCCCGACGGAGGCTGAAGCTTTCTTT. Supplemented by reference TRBV9 and TRBJ1-1, the full variable domain reads DSGVTQTPKHLITATGQRVTLRCSPRSGDLSVYWYQQSLDQGLQFLIQYYNGEERAKGNILERFSAQQFPDLHSELNLSSLELGDSALYFCASSVIPTEAEAFFGQGTRLTVV.

The chain combines TRBV5-1 with TRBJ2-6; D remains ambiguous. The length of the CDR3 is 15 residues. Trimming took off 1 base at V and 1 base at J, with 6 bases between the two ends. Per germline, CDR1 SGHRS and CDR2 YFSETQ. This chain's CDR3 is CASSLSLSGANVLTF. The CDR3 coding sequence is TGCGCCAGCAGCTTGTCGCTGTCTGGGGCCAACGTCCTGACTTTC.

The chain uses TRBV11-3 and TRBJ2-1; possibly TRBD1 for D (5 bases). The CDR3 length is 17 residues. CDR1 is SGHNT and CDR2 is YENEEA in the germline V gene. Between the trimmed V and J ends, which lost 1 base and 2 bases, there was a span of 15 bases. The CDR3 spells CASSLARTGNTYNEQFF. As DNA, the CDR3 is TGTGCCAGCAGCTTAGCTCGTACAGGTAACACCTACAATGAGCAGTTCTTC.

Details on this clone: Compared with germline, one end of the junction differs, possibly owing to a read error. The V gene is TRBV7-7, the J gene TRBJ2-1; 14 positions agree with TRBD2. This CDR3 contains 15 residues. Germline V CDR1 and CDR2: SSHAT, FNYEAQ (reference sequence). CDR3 amino acids: CASSLTSGRVGEQFF. As DNA, the CDR3 is TGTGCTAGCAGCTTGACTAGCGGGAGGGTTGGTGAGCAGTTCTTC.

This chain links TRBV4-3 with TRBJ2-6; D might be TRBD1 (6 bases). Trimming pared 9 bases from V and 0 bases from J, leaving 18 bases between. Germline CDR1 LGHNA, CDR2 YSLEER. The CDR3 is 17 residues long. The CDR3 sequence: CARIRTEPFSGANVLTF. The CDR3 nucleotides are TGCGCCAGAATCCGGACAGAACCTTTCTCTGGGGCCAACGTCCTGACTTTC.

This chain links TRBV18 with TRBJ2-7; the D gene is possibly TRBD1 (6 bases). Germline V lookup: CDR1 KGHSH, CDR2 LQKENI. This CDR3 spans 13 amino acids. Trimming shortened V by 4 bases and J by 3 bases, and 10 bases separated the two germline ends. The CDR3 bases are TGTGCCAGCTCACACAGGGACCTCTACGAGCAGTACTTC. This translates into CASSHRDLYEQYF.

The chain uses TRBV6-1 and TRBJ2-6; possible D gene TRBD2, 7 bases. CDR1 and CDR2 from the germline V gene are MNHNS and SASEGT. The length of the CDR3 is 19 residues. V lost 0 bases to trimming and J lost 0 bases, with 15 bases between them. The CDR3 loop reads CASSEAGGDTFSGANVLTF. The CDR3 nucleotides read TGTGCCAGCAGTGAAGCAGGGGGGGACACCTTCTCTGGGGCCAACGTCCTGACTTTC.

V gene TRBV9 combines with J gene TRBJ1-3, with unresolved D. The V end lost 4 bases, the J end lost 7 bases, and 12 bases lay between the germline ends. CDR3 length equals 13 residues. Germline V gene data show CDR1 as SGDLS and CDR2 as YYNGEE. The CDR3 region has the DNA TGTGCCAGCAGCCCCCGGACGGGGAACACCATATATTTT. It translates to CASSPRTGNTIYF. The full variable domain, in which reference TRBV9 and TRBJ1-3 provide the parts outside the CDR3, is DSGVTQTPKHLITATGQRVTLRCSPRSGDLSVYWYQQSLDQGLQFLIQYYNGEERAKGNILERFSAQQFPDLHSELNLSSLELGDSALYFCASSPRTGNTIYFGEGSWLTVV.

The chain recombines TRBV7-6 with TRBJ1-1; 8 bases match TRBD1. Germline V gene data show CDR1 as SGHVS and CDR2 as FNYEAQ. The CDR3 consists of 16 residues. V lost 0 bases and J lost 4; bases outside the gene matches: 7. CDR3 amino acids: CASSLAQGASSTEAFF. The CDR3 DNA sequence: TGTGCCAGCAGCTTAGCTCAGGGGGCTAGTAGCACTGAAGCTTTCTTT.

The chain employs TRBV5-4 and TRBJ1-1; no clear D. CDR1 is SGHNT, CDR2 YYREEE, per germline (reference sequence). This CDR3 comprises 14 residues. The germline V and J ends were trimmed by 1 base and 1 base, with 8 bases remaining between them. Here the CDR3 reads CASSLNPGNTEAFF. The CDR3 nucleotides are TGTGCCAGCAGCTTGAATCCAGGGAACACTGAAGCTTTCTTT. The full variable domain, with the rest looked up from reference TRBV5-4 and TRBJ1-1, is ETGVTQSPTHLIKTRGQQVTLRCSSQSGHNTVSWYQQALGQGPQFIFQYYREEENGRGNFPPRFSGLQFPNYSSELNVNALELDDSALYLCASSLNPGNTEAFFGQGTRLTVV.

The chain employs TRBV15 and TRBJ2-2, with 7 bases that match TRBD1. The ends lost 0 bases at V and 5 bases at J; junction bases unmatched: 6. Germline values: CDR1 LNHNV, CDR2 YYDKDF (reference sequence). The CDR3 contains 16 residues. The CDR3 here is CATSRDGQGVTGELFF. DNA of the CDR3: TGTGCCACCAGCAGAGATGGCCAGGGGGTGACCGGGGAGCTGTTTTTT.

This clone was observed many times. The chain employs TRBV5-4 and TRBJ2-3; possible D gene TRBD1, 5 bases. This CDR3 comprises 14 residues. Germline V gene lookup returns CDR1 SGHNT and CDR2 YYREEE (reference sequence). The V end was cut by 2 bases, the J end by 3 bases, with 10 bases between. In nucleotides, the CDR3 is TGTGCCAGCAGCTTCGACAGTTTGACAGATACGCAGTATTTT. It codes for CASSFDSLTDTQYF.